A single sample gave rise to the 16 T cell receptor beta chains below, sequenced in a study of cytotoxic CD8 clonotypes in ibrutinib-treated CLL. Method: immunoSEQ multiplex PCR; TCRdb's copy keeps in-frame clones and lacks some. This table has 250,000 or so clones, 70% appearing once. The specimen comprised PBMCs, sampled after 24 months of ibrutinib treatment. The receptors here all came from a human donor with chronic lymphocytic leukemia.

The V call is TRBV7-6, the J call TRBJ2-7; 15 bases agree with TRBD2. Germline-derived CDR1 and CDR2 are SGHVS and FNYEAQ. This CDR3 spans 17 amino acids. Trimming took 3 bases from V and 4 from J; bases not matched to a gene: 7. The CDR3 sequence is CASSFTGGTSGRYEQYF. The CDR3 DNA reads as TGTGCCAGCAGCTTCACAGGTGGGACTAGCGGGAGGTACGAGCAGTACTTC.

This rearrangement joins TRBV7-9 to TRBJ2-1; 13 bases are a match to TRBD2. Germline assignment: CDR1 SEHNR and CDR2 FQNEAQ (reference sequence). The CDR3 spans 17 residues. V dropped 0 bases and J dropped 10; count of bases not matched to a gene: 9. The CDR3 spells CASSLARLAGGAAEQFF. The CDR3 DNA sequence: TGTGCCAGCAGCTTAGCCCGACTAGCGGGAGGTGCGGCGGAGCAGTTCTTC.

V usage is TRBV7-3 and J usage is TRBJ1-1; TRBD1 might be the D (5 bases). V lost 4 bases and J 3 bases, leaving 12 bases between the germline ends. The germline V gene has CDR1 SGHTA and CDR2 FQGTGA. This CDR3 region has 14 residues. In DNA form, the CDR3 reads TGTGCCAGCAGCTATGCCCGGGGGGACACTGAAGCTTTCTTT. Amino acids: CASSYARGDTEAFF.

Turning to this clone: Distinct nucleotide sequences in the sample also encode this CDR3. The J gene is TRBJ2-1, the V gene TRBV9; no definite D call. Germline CDR1 is SGDLS and CDR2 is YYNGEE. Trimming took off 4 bases at V and 5 bases at J, with 4 bases between the two ends. The CDR3 consists of 11 residues. Written as DNA, the CDR3 is TGTGCCAGCAGCTTGAACAATGAGCAGTTCTTC. Translated, it gives CASSLNNEQFF. The complete variable domain, with remaining parts taken from reference TRBV9 and TRBJ2-1, reads DSGVTQTPKHLITATGQRVTLRCSPRSGDLSVYWYQQSLDQGLQFLIQYYNGEERAKGNILERFSAQQFPDLHSELNLSSLELGDSALYFCASSLNNEQFFGPGTRLTVL.

The sample holds a few counts of this clone. This chain connects TRBV25-1 to TRBJ2-1; D possibly corresponds to TRBD1 (6 bases). V gave up 4 bases and J gave up 6 bases, with 7 bases separating them. Per germline, CDR1 MGHDK and CDR2 SYGVNS. This CDR3 comprises 12 residues. Written as DNA, the CDR3 is TGTGCCAGCAGTGGCAGGGGCAATGAGCAGTTCTTC. Translated: CASSGRGNEQFF.

The rearrangement uses TRBV7-8 and TRBJ2-5, with 7 bases that match TRBD1. CDR1 is SGHVS and CDR2 is FQNEAQ in the germline V gene. This CDR3 has 15 residues. Trimming at V came to 5 bases and at J to 2 bases, leaving 8 bases not matched to a gene. CDR3: CASSPRQGRQETQYF. The DNA of the CDR3 is TGTGCCAGCAGCCCCAGACAGGGAAGGCAAGAGACCCAGTACTTC.

Note on this clone: This may come from a read error, since a much larger clone is one base off. The chain combines TRBV5-4 with TRBJ2-2; D is unresolved. This CDR3 has 12 residues. Germline-derived CDR1 and CDR2 are SGHNT and YYREEE (reference sequence). V was shortened by 5 bases and J by 4 bases, with 6 bases between the two germline ends. The CDR3 reads CASSFITGELFF. In nucleotides, the CDR3 is TGTGCCAGCAGTTTTATCACCGGGGAGCTGTTTTTT.

This sequence joins TRBV7-6 and TRBJ2-7; TRBD2 agrees at 9 bases. Unmatched junction bases numbered 6, after V lost 5 bases and J lost 1 base. This CDR3 contains 15 residues. Per the germline V gene, CDR1 is SGHVS and CDR2 is FNYEAQ. The CDR3 loop is CASSPGLATSYEQYF. The DNA for the CDR3 is TGTGCCAGCAGCCCTGGACTAGCGACATCCTACGAGCAGTACTTC.

The chain has TRBV2 and TRBJ1-2, with 9 bases that match TRBD1. The J segment lost 5 bases and the V segment lost 6 bases, leaving 4 bases of the junction unmatched. Germline assignment: CDR1 SNHLY and CDR2 FYNNEI. This CDR3 has 13 amino acids. The CDR3 is CASRIQGAYGYTF. DNA for the CDR3: TGTGCCAGCAGAATACAGGGGGCTTATGGCTACACCTTC. Based on the CDR3 plus reference TRBV2 and TRBJ1-2, the full variable domain is EPEVTQTPSHQVTQMGQEVILRCVPISNHLYFYWYRQILGQKVEFLVSFYNNEISEKSEIFDDQFSVERPDGSNFTLKIRSTKLEDSAMYFCASRIQGAYGYTFGSGTRLTVV.

This clone was seen once. V and J are TRBV1 and TRBJ2-7; the DNA was not used to check the table's D call, TRBD2. TRBV1 constitutes a pseudogene. The CDR3 length is 11 residues. CDR3 DNA: TGCACCAGCAGCAGCAACTACGAGCAGTACTTC. Its protein is CTSSSNYEQYF.

In its sample, this clone was seen a few times. The chain joins TRBV5-1 to TRBJ1-2, with D hard to call. V was clipped by 3 bases and J by 5 bases, with 14 bases between them. The germline V gene has CDR1 SGHRS and CDR2 YFSETQ. This CDR3 is built from 14 residues. The chain's CDR3 is CASSSEELGYGYTF. CDR3 DNA sequence: TGCGCCAGCAGCTCGGAGGAGTTGGGATATGGCTACACCTTC.

V is TRBV4-3 and J is TRBJ1-1; D is ambiguous. V shed 4 bases and J shed 1 base, with 13 bases lying between them. The CDR3 spans 15 residues. The germline V gene encodes CDR1 LGHNA and CDR2 YSLEER. Written as DNA, the CDR3 is TGCGCCAGCAGCCCCTCTCCGACCTCGAACACTGAAGCTTTCTTT. This translates into CASSPSPTSNTEAFF.

The table lists this clone with a count of one. The J gene is TRBJ2-7, the V gene TRBV5-1, with TRBD1 matching 9 bases. The germline CDR1 and CDR2 sequences are SGHRS and YFSETQ. With V trimmed by 7 bases and J by 3 bases, 5 bases remained unmatched. This CDR3 region has 13 residues. CDR3 DNA: TGCGCCAGCTCCGGACAGGGGATCTACGAGCAGTACTTC. It translates to CASSGQGIYEQYF. The full variable domain, completed using reference TRBV5-1 and TRBJ2-7, is KAGVTQTPRYLIKTRGQQVTLSCSPISGHRSVSWYQQTPGQGLQFLFEYFSETQRNKGNFPGRFSGRQFSNSRSEMNVSTLELGDSALYLCASSGQGIYEQYFGPGTRLTVT.

The genes are TRBV28 and TRBJ1-2; TRBD1 matches 7 bases. The junction had 10 bases not matched to a gene; V was cut back by 7 bases and J by 8 bases. Germline CDR1 reads MDHEN; CDR2 reads SYDVKM. The CDR3 covers 13 residues. The CDR3 DNA reads TGTGCCAGCATATACGAGGGGGCGCAGGGCTACACCTTC. Translation: CASIYEGAQGYTF.

About this clone: Other DNA sequences from this sample encode an identical CDR3 as well. The V gene is TRBV6-5, the J gene TRBJ1-5; a possible D gene is TRBD1 (5 bases). Looked up from germline, CDR1 is MNHEY and CDR2 is SVGAGI. With 6 bases removed from V and 4 bases from J, the gap between germline ends came to 10 bases. The CDR3 consists of 13 residues. The DNA for the CDR3 is TGTGCCAGCAGCAGACGGACAAATCAGCCCCAGCATTTT. Residues: CASSRRTNQPQHF.

The chain carries TRBV27 and TRBJ2-7, with D perhaps matching TRBD2 (7 bases). Per the germline V gene, CDR1 is MNHEY and CDR2 is SMNVEV (reference sequence). The CDR3 length is 11 residues. V lost 7 bases, J lost 6 bases, and 10 bases lay in between. Here the CDR3 DNA reads TGTGCCAGCACAAGGGGGGGCGAGCAGTACTTC. Protein sequence: CASTRGGEQYF.